A single sample gave rise to the 5 T cell receptor beta chains below, sequenced in a study of T cell changes during pregnancy in multiple sclerosis. Assay used: immunoSEQ multiplex PCR; TCRdb lists only in-frame clones, some missing. Seen here are about 84,000 clones, about 93% observed once, and the top ten hold about 0.94%. The material was peripheral blood, obtained in the second trimester of pregnancy. Source of these receptors: a female donor in good health, enrolled as a control in a pregnancy study.

This chain uses TRBV29-1 with TRBJ2-5, with a tentative D call TRBD2 (6 bases). Germline CDR1 and CDR2: SQVTM and ANQGSEA. The CDR3 is made up of 15 amino acids. V was cut by 3 bases and J by 1 base, with 15 bases left in between. The CDR3: CSVEGGDGVQETQYF. CDR3 nucleotides: TGCAGCGTTGAGGGCGGGGATGGGGTCCAAGAGACCCAGTACTTC.

V is TRBV5-1 and J is TRBJ1-4; 7 positions match TRBD1. The V segment lost 0 bases and the J segment 2 bases; nucleotides outside the gene matches: 7. Germline loops: CDR1 SGHRS, CDR2 YFSETQ. This CDR3 region has 17 residues. The CDR3 coding sequence is TGCGCCAGCAGCTTGGACCCTAGACAGGGTACTAATGAAAAACTGTTTTTT. Translated, it gives CASSLDPRQGTNEKLFF.

The chain has TRBV10-3 and TRBJ2-3; 7 nucleotides agree with TRBD2. V shed 5 bases, J shed 5 bases, and the junction held 10 bases outside the gene matches. Germline V gene data show CDR1 as ENHRY and CDR2 as SYGVKD. This CDR3 comprises 15 residues. The CDR3 region is CAISLRGTMGDTQYF. Written as DNA, the CDR3 is TGTGCCATCAGTCTACGGGGGACTATGGGAGATACGCAGTATTTT.

The CDR3 region is CASSRNTEAFF. In nucleotides, the CDR3 is TGTGCCAGCAGCCGTAACACTGAAGCTTTCTTT. The chain has TRBV25-1 and TRBJ1-1; D call uncertain. The CDR3 length is 11 residues. CDR1 is MGHDK and CDR2 is SYGVNS in the germline V gene. V lost 6 bases, J lost 2 bases, and 4 bases lay in between.

This chain links TRBV28 with TRBJ1-4, with 8 positions matching TRBD1. J lost 8 bases, V lost 8 bases, and 13 bases had no gene match. The CDR3 is made up of 15 amino acids. In germline, CDR1 is MDHEN, CDR2 SYDVKM. CDR3 nucleotide sequence: TGTGCCAGCTATACCCCCGGACAGGGTCGCGAAAAACTGTTTTTT. Residues: CASYTPGQGREKLFF.